The present T cell receptor beta chain was sequenced within a study of blood T cell repertoires in COVID-19. Study as a whole: Some COVID-19 samples were acute and others convalescent; all came from the United States, Italy and Spain.

The length of the CDR3 is 14 residues. The germline gives CDR1 SGDLS, CDR2 YYNGEE. Trimming pared 0 bases from V and 1 base from J, leaving 7 bases between. Authors' methods: Amplification from reference gene primers served as the basis for estimated nucleated cell counts. Only in-frame clones appear in the TCRdb table, and some are missing; sequencing was by immunoSEQ multiplex PCR. V and J calls and clone size are as listed in that table; D and trimming were resolved from the DNA. The table has approximately 88,000 clones, 80% to 95% seen once. Material: peripheral blood. V usage is TRBV9 and J usage is TRBJ1-1, with D hard to call. This TCR was recovered from a woman aged 45-65 years in a cohort sampled during active COVID-19. CDR3 bases: TGTGCCAGCAGCGTAGTTTCATCGAACACTGAAGCTTTCTTT. This gives the protein CASSVVSSNTEAFF.